This T cell receptor (beta chain) was observed in a study of blood T cell repertoires in COVID-19. Overall study: Whether acute or convalescent, the COVID-19 samples came from the United States, Italy and Spain. T cells, B-cell-depleted T cells, or PBMCs supplied cDNA or gDNA.

In its sample, this clone was seen a few times. Germline trimming cut 3 bases from V and 0 bases from J; bases unmatched to any gene: 0. The germline gives CDR1 SEHNR, CDR2 FQNEAQ (reference sequence). CDR3 length: 14 amino acids. Per the original data handling: Estimation of nucleated cell counts was performed using reference gene primer amplification. Repertoires were generated with immunoSEQ multiplex PCR, while TCRdb's copy carries only in-frame clones and drops some. From that table come the V and J calls and clone size; the DNA was used to work out D and trimming. The table includes fewer than 45,000 clones, roughly 80% detected once.

This TCR was recovered from a man aged 60 to 69 with active COVID-19. Material: peripheral blood. The gene calls are TRBV7-9 and TRBJ1-1; 8 nucleotides agree with TRBD1. CDR3: CASSLTGVNTEAFF. The CDR3, as DNA: TGTGCCAGCAGCTTGACAGGGGTGAACACTGAAGCTTTCTTT.